This is a list of T cell receptor beta chains from one sample in a study of blood T cell repertoires in COVID-19. Assay used: immunoSEQ multiplex PCR; TCRdb lists only in-frame clones, some missing. The sample has about 55,000 clones; around 90% are singletons. Sequencing was carried out using peripheral blood. The receptors were sampled from an elderly man with acute or convalescent COVID-19. Each CDR3 is given with its conserved first and last residue. A D gene is named only where the DNA matches it firmly. Clone sizes are given selectively: once, few, many, or a class where the clone is expanded.

abundance: once; v_gene: TRBV7-2; d_gene: TRBD2; j_gene: TRBJ2-1; CDR3nt: TGTGCCAGCAGCTTAGGGGGAGCGGGACCTACCTACAATGAGCAGTTCTTC; CDR3aa: CASSLGGAGPTYNEQFF
abundance: NA; v_gene: TRBV10-3; d_gene: TRBD1; j_gene: TRBJ2-7; CDR3nt: TGTGCCATCAGTGGGGACAGGGACAACGAGCAGTACTTC; CDR3aa: CAISGDRDNEQYF
abundance: NA; v_gene: TRBV5-6; d_gene: NA; j_gene: TRBJ2-5; CDR3nt: TGTGCCAGCAGCTCGGACACCATTGAGACCCAGTACTTC; CDR3aa: CASSSDTIETQYF
abundance: NA; v_gene: TRBV12-3/TRBV12-4; d_gene: NA; j_gene: TRBJ2-5; CDR3nt: TGTGCCAGCAGTTCAGGGTGGGAGACCCAGTACTTC; CDR3aa: CASSSGWETQYF
abundance: few; v_gene: TRBV2; d_gene: NA; j_gene: TRBJ1-2; CDR3nt: TGTGCCAGCAGTGTATCAGGGGCAGCTCGAGGCTACACCTTC; CDR3aa: CASSVSGAARGYTF
abundance: NA; v_gene: TRBV3-1/TRBV3-2; d_gene: NA; j_gene: TRBJ2-1; CDR3nt: TGTGCCAGCAGCCCCTTCGTGGGGGAGGCAGATGAGCAGTTCTTC; CDR3aa: CASSPFVGEADEQFF
abundance: NA; v_gene: TRBV19; d_gene: NA; j_gene: TRBJ2-1; CDR3nt: TGTGCCAGTAGCAGGGACACCATCTCCTACAATGAGCAGTTCTTC; CDR3aa: CASSRDTISYNEQFF
abundance: NA; v_gene: TRBV30; d_gene: TRBD2; j_gene: TRBJ2-1; CDR3nt: TGTGCCTGGAGTGTAGATGTGGGGGGGGCCTACAATGAGCAGTTCTTC; CDR3aa: CAWSVDVGGAYNEQFF
abundance: NA; v_gene: TRBV18; d_gene: TRBD1; j_gene: TRBJ1-1; CDR3nt: TGTGCCAGCTCCACCGGGACAGGGGCCCTCACGGCCACTGAAGCTTTCTTT; CDR3aa: CASSTGTGALTATEAFF
abundance: NA; v_gene: TRBV7-3; d_gene: NA; j_gene: TRBJ1-1; CDR3nt: TGTGCCAGCAGCTTGAGGGGGTATACTGAAGCTTTCTTT; CDR3aa: CASSLRGYTEAFF
abundance: NA; v_gene: TRBV4-1; d_gene: NA; j_gene: TRBJ2-5; CDR3nt: TGCGCCAGCAGCCAATGGAGAGGGGAGACCCAGTACTTC; CDR3aa: CASSQWRGETQYF
abundance: NA; v_gene: TRBV5-1; d_gene: TRBD1; j_gene: TRBJ2-5; CDR3nt: TGCGCCAGCAGCGGGACAGGGTGGGGAGAGACCCAGTACTTC; CDR3aa: CASSGTGWGETQYF
abundance: NA; v_gene: TRBV6-1; d_gene: NA; j_gene: TRBJ2-7; CDR3nt: TGTGCCAGCAGTGAATTGAGGGTCGTAAGGTCCTACGAGCAGTACTTC; CDR3aa: CASSELRVVRSYEQYF
abundance: NA; v_gene: TRBV15; d_gene: TRBD1; j_gene: TRBJ1-2; CDR3nt: TGTGCCACCAGCAGGCTCTGGACAGGGTTGGTGAACTATGGCTACACCTTC; CDR3aa: CATSRLWTGLVNYGYTF
abundance: NA; v_gene: TRBV24-1; d_gene: TRBD1; j_gene: TRBJ2-5; CDR3nt: TGTGCCACCAGTGATAGGACAGGGGGCGCGTTAGAGACCCAGTACTTC; CDR3aa: CATSDRTGGALETQYF
abundance: NA; v_gene: TRBV30; d_gene: NA; j_gene: TRBJ2-3; CDR3nt: TGTGCCTGGAGTGTCGGGGATTCTCGGAAAGATACGCAGTATTTT; CDR3aa: CAWSVGDSRKDTQYF
abundance: NA; v_gene: TRBV30; d_gene: TRBD1; j_gene: TRBJ1-1; CDR3nt: TGTGCCTTCCGGGACAGGGTCACTGAAGCTTTCTTT; CDR3aa: CAFRDRVTEAFF
abundance: NA; v_gene: TRBV9; d_gene: TRBD2; j_gene: TRBJ2-5; CDR3nt: TGTGCCAGCAGCGTAGGAGTAACTAGCGGGGGGGAAGAGACCCAGTACTTC; CDR3aa: CASSVGVTSGGEETQYF
abundance: once; v_gene: TRBV2; d_gene: TRBD1; j_gene: TRBJ1-1; CDR3nt: TGTGCCAGCACCCCGGGACAGCCGCGGAACACTGAAGCTTTCTTT; CDR3aa: CASTPGQPRNTEAFF
abundance: NA; v_gene: TRBV4-2; d_gene: NA; j_gene: TRBJ1-3; CDR3nt: TGTGCCAGCAGCCACACCCCCGCCGGGACTTTTTCTGGAAACACCATATATTTT; CDR3aa: CASSHTPAGTFSGNTIYF
abundance: few; v_gene: TRBV6-5; d_gene: NA; j_gene: TRBJ1-2; CDR3nt: TGTGCCACGTCGGAGGGCGACTATGGCTACACCTTC; CDR3aa: CATSEGDYGYTF
abundance: NA; v_gene: TRBV25-1; d_gene: TRBD1; j_gene: TRBJ2-1; CDR3nt: TGTGCCAGCAGTCACCAAGGACAGGGCCATGAGCAGTTCTTC; CDR3aa: CASSHQGQGHEQFF
abundance: once; v_gene: TRBV13; d_gene: TRBD1; j_gene: TRBJ2-2; CDR3nt: TGTGCCTGCAGGGGGCGGAGGGACACCGGGGAGCTGTTTTTT; CDR3aa: CACRGRRDTGELFF
abundance: NA; v_gene: TRBV5-4; d_gene: NA; j_gene: TRBJ2-7; CDR3nt: TGTGCCAGCAGCCTGAACAGGGTATCCTACGAGCAGTACTTC; CDR3aa: CASSLNRVSYEQYF
abundance: NA; v_gene: TRBV15; d_gene: TRBD1; j_gene: TRBJ1-4; CDR3nt: TGTGCCACCAGCGGGGACAGGAGAAAACTGTTTTTT; CDR3aa: CATSGDRRKLFF
abundance: NA; v_gene: TRBV7-2; d_gene: TRBD2; j_gene: TRBJ2-3; CDR3nt: TGTGCCAGCAGCTTAGGTCTACTGGCGGGGGGCACAGATACGCAGTATTTT; CDR3aa: CASSLGLLAGGTDTQYF
abundance: NA; v_gene: TRBV15; d_gene: TRBD1; j_gene: TRBJ1-1; CDR3nt: TGTGCCACCAGAGGGACAGGCTTGAACACTGAAGCTTTCTTT; CDR3aa: CATRGTGLNTEAFF
abundance: NA; v_gene: TRBV7-9; d_gene: NA; j_gene: TRBJ2-2; CDR3nt: TGTGCCAGCAGCCCTGGACAGGAGCTGTTTTTT; CDR3aa: CASSPGQELFF
abundance: NA; v_gene: TRBV5-1; d_gene: NA; j_gene: TRBJ2-5; CDR3nt: TGCGCCAGCAGCACCGGGAGACAGGGCGAGACCCAGTACTTC; CDR3aa: CASSTGRQGETQYF
abundance: NA; v_gene: TRBV5-1; d_gene: TRBD1; j_gene: TRBJ2-3; CDR3nt: TGCGCCAGCAAGCCGGGGACAGGGGACCCAGATACGCAGTATTTT; CDR3aa: CASKPGTGDPDTQYF
abundance: NA; v_gene: TRBV7-8; d_gene: NA; j_gene: TRBJ2-7; CDR3nt: TGTGCCAGCAGCCCCCATTCCGGGACAATAACCTACGAGCAGTACTTC; CDR3aa: CASSPHSGTITYEQYF
abundance: few; v_gene: TRBV5-6; d_gene: TRBD1; j_gene: TRBJ1-5; CDR3nt: TGTGCCAGCAGCCGGGAAGGGGGCAGTCAGCCCCAGCATTTT; CDR3aa: CASSREGGSQPQHF
abundance: NA; v_gene: TRBV30; d_gene: TRBD1; j_gene: TRBJ1-6; CDR3nt: TGTGCCTGGAGTGGGGGACAGGGTGATTCACCCCTCCACTTT; CDR3aa: CAWSGGQGDSPLHF
abundance: NA; v_gene: TRBV18; d_gene: TRBD1; j_gene: TRBJ2-7; CDR3nt: TGTGCCAGCTCACCGCCAGGGGGCCCCAGCTCCTACGAGCAGTACTTC; CDR3aa: CASSPPGGPSSYEQYF
abundance: NA; v_gene: TRBV14; d_gene: NA; j_gene: TRBJ2-2; CDR3nt: TGTGCCAGCAGCCAAGATACATTGGTGGGAGGCACCGGGGAGCTGTTTTTT; CDR3aa: CASSQDTLVGGTGELFF
abundance: NA; v_gene: TRBV3-1/TRBV3-2; d_gene: NA; j_gene: TRBJ2-5; CDR3nt: TGTGCCAGCACCCCATGGGGCGGTGAGACCCAGTACTTC; CDR3aa: CASTPWGGETQYF
abundance: NA; v_gene: TRBV2; d_gene: TRBD2; j_gene: TRBJ2-7; CDR3nt: TGTGCCAGCAGCGTTAGCGGGGGGGCCCCCTACGAGCAGTACTTC; CDR3aa: CASSVSGGAPYEQYF